The clone carrying this T cell receptor (beta chain) showed up many times. Its antigen remains unidentified. This entry belongs to a study of identical twins. Regarding the study as a whole: Whereas memory repertoires showed no such difference, abundant cord blood beta clonotypes carried fewer insertions. The presence of invariant MAIT and iNKT cells could partly confound analyses of zero-insertion sequences. Compared with unrelated sharing, twin-shared out-of-frame alpha sequences had more low-probability sequences. Out-of-frame TCR alpha sharing in monozygotic twins exceeded recombination model predictions.

TCRdb re-derived calls from the 5' RACE reads in MiXCR, one entry per CDR3 protein. The sample lists about 200,000 distinct CDR3 sequences, approximately 8.3% seen once, with around 2.1% in the top ten. This CDR3 spans 15 amino acids. Per the germline V gene, CDR1 is SQVTM and CDR2 is ANQGSEA. With 4 bases clipped from V and 5 bases from J, the junction kept 12 bases outside the gene matches. These data were also filed under a second study, of yellow fever vaccine responses in identical twins.

The gene calls are TRBV29-1 and TRBJ2-5; 8 bases fit TRBD2. The sample taken for sequencing was memory (CD45RO+) T cells sorted from blood. The TCR originated in a woman aged 18-30 years in good health. The CDR3 DNA sequence: TGCAGCGTTGGCGGACTAGCCGTCACGTACGAGACCCAGTACTTC. This sequence encodes CSVGGLAVTYETQYF.